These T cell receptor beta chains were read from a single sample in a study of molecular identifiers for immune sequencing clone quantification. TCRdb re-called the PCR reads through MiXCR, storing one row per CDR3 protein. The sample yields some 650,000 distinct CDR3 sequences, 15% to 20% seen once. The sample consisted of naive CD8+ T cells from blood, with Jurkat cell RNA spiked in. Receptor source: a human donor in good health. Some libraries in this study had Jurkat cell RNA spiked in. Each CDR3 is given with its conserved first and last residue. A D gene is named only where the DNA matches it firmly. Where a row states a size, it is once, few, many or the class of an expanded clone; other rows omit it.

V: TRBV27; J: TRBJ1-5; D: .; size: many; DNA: TGTGCCAGCAGTTCCCATCTTCGAAGCAATCAGCCCCAGCATTTT; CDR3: CASSSHLRSNQPQHF
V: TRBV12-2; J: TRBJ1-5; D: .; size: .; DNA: TGTGCAAGTCGCGTGGGACTCCAAGTAGGCAATCAGCCCCAGCATTTT; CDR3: CASRVGLQVGNQPQHF
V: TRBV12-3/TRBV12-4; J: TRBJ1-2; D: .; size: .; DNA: TGTGCCAGCAGTTCGTCCCGAGGCTACACCTTC; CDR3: CASSSSRGYTF
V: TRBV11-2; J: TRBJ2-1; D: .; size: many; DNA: TGTGCCAGCAGCCAGCCGGGACGGTTAAATATCCAATACAATGAGCAGTTCTTC; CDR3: CASSQPGRLNIQYNEQFF
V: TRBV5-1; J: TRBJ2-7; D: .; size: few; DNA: TGCGCCGGCAGCTTCGGGGCAGCGAGCTCCTACGAGCAGTACTTC; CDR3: CAGSFGAASSYEQYF
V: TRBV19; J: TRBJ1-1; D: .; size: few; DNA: TGTGCCAGTAGTATTCAGGGTTGTCCCACTGAAGCTTTCTTT; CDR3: CASSIQGCPTEAFF
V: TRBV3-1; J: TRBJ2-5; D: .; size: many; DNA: TGTGCCAGCAGCCAAGAACCGGGGGCCTCGGAGACCCAGTACTTC; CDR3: CASSQEPGASETQYF
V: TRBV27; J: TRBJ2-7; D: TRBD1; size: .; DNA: TGTGCCAGCAGTTTACTGGTCGGGACAGATAGATACGAGCAGTACTTC; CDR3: CASSLLVGTDRYEQYF
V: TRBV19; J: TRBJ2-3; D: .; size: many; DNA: TGTGCCAGTAGTTTCCGCCCCTTAGATACGCAGTATTTT; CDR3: CASSFRPLDTQYF
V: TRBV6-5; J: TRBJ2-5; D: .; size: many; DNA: TGTGCCAGCAGTTATACGACGGGGAGACAAGAGACCCAGTACTTC; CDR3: CASSYTTGRQETQYF
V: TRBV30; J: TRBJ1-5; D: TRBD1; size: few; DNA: TGTGCCTGGAGTGTGGAGACAGGGCTTAATCAGCCCCAGCATTTT; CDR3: CAWSVETGLNQPQHF
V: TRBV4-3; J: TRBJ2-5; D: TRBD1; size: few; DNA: TGCGCCAGCAGCCAAGACACCGGACAGGGGGAGACCCAGTACTTC; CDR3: CASSQDTGQGETQYF
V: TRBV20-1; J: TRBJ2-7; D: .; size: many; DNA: TGCAGTGCCAGCAGGGACCGCAGCTACGAGCAGTACTTC; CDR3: CSASRDRSYEQYF
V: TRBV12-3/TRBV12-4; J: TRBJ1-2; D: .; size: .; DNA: TGTGCCACCACCCACGGGGTAGGGAATTATGGCTACACCTTC; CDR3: CATTHGVGNYGYTF
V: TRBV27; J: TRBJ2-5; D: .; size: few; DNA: TGTGCCAGCAGTCGGGTGGGCAGGTCATCTCTCCAAGAGACCCAGTACTTC; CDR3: CASSRVGRSSLQETQYF
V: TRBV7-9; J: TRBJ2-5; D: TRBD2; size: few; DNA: TGTGCCAGCAGCTCTGAGCGGGAGGTAGGGGAGACCCAGTACTTC; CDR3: CASSSEREVGETQYF
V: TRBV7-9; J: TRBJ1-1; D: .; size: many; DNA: TGTGCCAGCAGCGCGATTGAGGTCACTGAAGCTTTCTTT; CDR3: CASSAIEVTEAFF
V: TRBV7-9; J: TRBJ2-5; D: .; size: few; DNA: TGTGCCAGCAGCTCCCCTTCGGGGGCTGAGACCCAGTACTTC; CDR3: CASSSPSGAETQYF
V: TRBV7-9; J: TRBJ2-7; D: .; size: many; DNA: TGTGCCAGCAGCCTACCCGTGTCCTACGAGCAGTACTTC; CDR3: CASSLPVSYEQYF
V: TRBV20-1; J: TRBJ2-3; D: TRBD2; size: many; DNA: TGCAGTGCTAAACTAGCGGGACTTAGCACAGATACGCAGTATTTT; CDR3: CSAKLAGLSTDTQYF
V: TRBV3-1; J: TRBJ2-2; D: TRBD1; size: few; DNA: TGTGCCAGCAGCCCTAGTTTTGGGACAGGGAACACCGGGGAGCTGTTTTTT; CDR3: CASSPSFGTGNTGELFF
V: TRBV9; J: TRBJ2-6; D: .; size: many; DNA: TGTGCCAGCAGCGTAAGGGGGGCGAATCGGGCCAACGTCCTGACTTTC; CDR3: CASSVRGANRANVLTF
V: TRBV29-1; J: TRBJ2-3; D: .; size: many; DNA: TGCAGCGTTGATGGGGCTAGCTTGACAGATACGCAGTATTTT; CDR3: CSVDGASLTDTQYF
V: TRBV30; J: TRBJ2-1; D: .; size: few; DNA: TGTGCCTGGACCGTTACCTACAATGAGCAGTTCTTC; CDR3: CAWTVTYNEQFF
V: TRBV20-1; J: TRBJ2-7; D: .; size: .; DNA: TGCAGTGCGGGTCAGGGTGTCCACGAGCAGTACTTC; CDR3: CSAGQGVHEQYF
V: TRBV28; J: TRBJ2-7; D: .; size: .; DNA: TGTGCCAGCAGTTTTCGGCTGGAGGGCGAGCAGTACTTC; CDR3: CASSFRLEGEQYF
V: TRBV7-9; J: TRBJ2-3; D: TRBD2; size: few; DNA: TGTGCCAGCAGCTCAACTAGCGCCTCTCTCACAGATACGCAGTATTTT; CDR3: CASSSTSASLTDTQYF
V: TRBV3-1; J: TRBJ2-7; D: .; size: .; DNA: TGTGCCAGCAGCCAAGAGGGGTTAGAGTACGAGCAGTACTTC; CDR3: CASSQEGLEYEQYF
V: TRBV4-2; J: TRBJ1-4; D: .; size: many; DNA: TGTGCCAGCAGCCAAGACCCGACAGCCCTTGGCGAAAAACTGTTTTTT; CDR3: CASSQDPTALGEKLFF
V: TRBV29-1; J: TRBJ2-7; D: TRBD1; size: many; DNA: TGCAGCGTTGACCCGGGACAGGGGGACTACGAGCAGTACTTC; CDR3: CSVDPGQGDYEQYF
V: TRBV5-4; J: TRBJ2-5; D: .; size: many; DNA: TGTGCCAGCAGCTTGAAAATAGCAACAGAGACCCAGTACTTC; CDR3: CASSLKIATETQYF
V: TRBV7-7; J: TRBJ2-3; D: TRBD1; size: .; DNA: TGTGCCAGCAGCGAAGGGACAGGCAGAGATACGCAGTATTTT; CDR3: CASSEGTGRDTQYF
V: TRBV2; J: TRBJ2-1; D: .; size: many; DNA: TGTGCCAGCAGTGAACAAGAGAGCTCCTACAATGAGCAGTTCTTC; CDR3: CASSEQESSYNEQFF